This paragraph reports one T cell receptor (beta chain). The target antigen is unknown. These data belong to a study of tumor and adjacent non-tumor tissue in lung cancer. Study-wide results and limits: In normal lung, the top 100 clones were significantly more dominant than in tumor.

TCRbeta libraries were built with three rounds of nested PCR, modified from ARM-PCR. TCRdb independently ran MiXCR on the multiplex PCR reads; one entry per CDR3 protein. Seen here are 80,000 to 100,000 distinct CDR3 sequences, 80% observed once, and the top ten hold about 31%. J was trimmed by 12 bases and V by 0 bases; bases with no gene match: 17. The CDR3 consists of 16 residues. Germline assignment: CDR1 SGHDT and CDR2 YYEEEE. No cell sorting was done before RNA was extracted from the tissue. Distant lung tissue was collected more than 3 cm away from the tumor edge. The sample consisted of distant non-tumor lung tissue. The chain links TRBV5-6 to TRBJ1-1; 7 bases agree with TRBD1. The sequence was obtained from a man aged 60-69 years with small cell lung cancer. In DNA form, the CDR3 reads TGTGCCAGCAGCTTGGCCTCCGGGACAGCGGACACTGGAACTTTCTTT. Translation gives CASSLASGTADTGTFF.